The source of this T cell receptor (beta chain) is a study of blood T cell repertoires in COVID-19. Study at large: Both acute and convalescent COVID-19 samples were obtained from the United States, Italy and Spain. T cells, B-cell-depleted T cells, or PBMCs provided the cDNA or gDNA that served as material.

CDR1 ENHRY and CDR2 SYGVKD come from the germline V gene. There are 13 residues in the CDR3. Trimming removed 7 bases from V and 6 bases from J; junction bases left unmatched: 8. This clone showed up many times. Original handling: Estimates of nucleated cell counts were drawn from the amplification of reference gene primers. Profiled with immunoSEQ multiplex PCR; TCRdb holds only in-frame clones, not every one. The V and J calls and clone size come from that table; D and trimming were worked out from the DNA. Of over 200,000 clones listed, 81% are singletons. The sequence was collected from a woman older than 75 with acute or convalescent COVID-19. Source material: peripheral blood. The chain employs TRBV10-3 and TRBJ1-2; TRBD1 matches 7 bases. CDR3 residues: CAIIRKGADGYTF. In DNA, the CDR3 is TGTGCCATCATTCGGAAGGGGGCCGATGGCTACACCTTC.